A selection of T cell receptor beta chains follows, all from one sample in a study of blood T cell repertoires in COVID-19. Repertoires were generated with immunoSEQ multiplex PCR, while TCRdb's copy carries only in-frame clones and drops some. Altogether more than 80,000 clones are present, about 80% being singletons, with the ten largest covering around 15%. Sequenced sample: peripheral blood. Receptors originate from a woman aged 55 to 70 with acute or convalescent COVID-19. Both conserved end residues are part of each CDR3. Each record gives: J gene, V gene, clone size, CDR3 length, CDR3 protein. The size of a clone is reported for some rows only, either as once, few or many, or as a class for expanded clones.

TRBJ1-1 | TRBV7-9 | NA | 15 | CASSTDAGLGTEAFF
TRBJ2-3 | TRBV2 | NA | 16 | CASSFMGQGLGDTQYF
TRBJ1-1 | TRBV9 | NA | 13 | CASSARVNTEAFF
TRBJ1-5 | TRBV11-3 | NA | 16 | CASRRGARQHGQPQHF
TRBJ1-5 | TRBV6-5 | once | 14 | CASSRQFSNQPQHF
TRBJ2-5 | TRBV28 | NA | 14 | CASSFYRGQETQYF
TRBJ1-2 | TRBV19 | NA | 15 | CASSLAGDRGTGYTF
TRBJ2-7 | TRBV5-1 | NA | 15 | CASSHYGTENYEQYF
TRBJ2-3 | TRBV29-1 | NA | 13 | CSVEGLATDTQYF
TRBJ2-2 | TRBV12-5 | NA | 18 | CASGSITGLAGNTGELFF
TRBJ2-2 | TRBV7-3 | NA | 15 | CASSRTGTGAGELFF
TRBJ2-7 | TRBV12-5 | once | 14 | CASGRQNILYEQYF
TRBJ2-6 | TRBV6-1 | few | 18 | CASSVTGAAVSGANVLTF
TRBJ2-1 | TRBV28 | NA | 16 | CASRKISGSHYNEQFF